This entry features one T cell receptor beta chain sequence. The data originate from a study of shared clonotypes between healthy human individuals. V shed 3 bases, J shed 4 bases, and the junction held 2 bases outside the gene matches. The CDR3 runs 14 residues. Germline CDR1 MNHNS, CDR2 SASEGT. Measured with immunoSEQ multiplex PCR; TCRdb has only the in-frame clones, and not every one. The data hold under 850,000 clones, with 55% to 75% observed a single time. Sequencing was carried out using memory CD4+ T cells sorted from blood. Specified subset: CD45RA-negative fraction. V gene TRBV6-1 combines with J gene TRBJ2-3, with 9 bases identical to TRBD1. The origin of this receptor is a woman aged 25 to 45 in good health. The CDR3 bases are TGTGCCAGCAGTGAGGACAGGGGTCCAGATACGCAGTATTTT. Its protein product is CASSEDRGPDTQYF.